The T cell receptor beta chain described here comes from a study of response to subunit inactivated influenza vaccine. One entry per CDR3 protein, called by TCRdb with MiXCR from the RT-PCR reads. The data show more than 550,000 distinct CDR3 sequences, 10% to 15% seen once. Germline assignment: CDR1 MNHNS and CDR2 SASEGT. The junction had 14 bases not matched to a gene; V was cut back by 5 bases and J by 0 bases. CDR3 length equals 20 residues. Only a few counts were recorded for this clonotype. The V call is TRBV6-1, the J call TRBJ1-5; 12 nucleotides agree with TRBD1. Sequenced here: PBMCs from blood, sampled on the day of vaccination. The source of this sequence is a man aged 50 to 60 who received an inactivated influenza vaccine. In DNA form, the CDR3 reads TGTGCCAGCAGTAAAAACACCCCGGGACAGGGGGCGCTTAGCAATCAGCCCCAGCATTTT. Amino acids: CASSKNTPGQGALSNQPQHF.